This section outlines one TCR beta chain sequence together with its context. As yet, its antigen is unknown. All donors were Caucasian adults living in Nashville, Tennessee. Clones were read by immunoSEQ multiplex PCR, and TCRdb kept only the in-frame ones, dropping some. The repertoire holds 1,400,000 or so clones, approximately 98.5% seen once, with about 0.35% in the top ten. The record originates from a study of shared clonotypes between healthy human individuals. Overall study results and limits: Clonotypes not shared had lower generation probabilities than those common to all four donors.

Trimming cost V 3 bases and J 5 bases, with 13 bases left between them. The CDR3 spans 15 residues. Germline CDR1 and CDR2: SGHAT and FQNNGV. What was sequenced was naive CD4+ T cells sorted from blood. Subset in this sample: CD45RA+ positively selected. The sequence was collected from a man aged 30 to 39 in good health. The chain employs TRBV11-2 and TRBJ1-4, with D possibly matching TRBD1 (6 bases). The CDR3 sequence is CASSFGGIINEKLFF. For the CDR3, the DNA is TGTGCCAGCAGCTTCGGGGGCATTATCAATGAAAAACTGTTTTTT.